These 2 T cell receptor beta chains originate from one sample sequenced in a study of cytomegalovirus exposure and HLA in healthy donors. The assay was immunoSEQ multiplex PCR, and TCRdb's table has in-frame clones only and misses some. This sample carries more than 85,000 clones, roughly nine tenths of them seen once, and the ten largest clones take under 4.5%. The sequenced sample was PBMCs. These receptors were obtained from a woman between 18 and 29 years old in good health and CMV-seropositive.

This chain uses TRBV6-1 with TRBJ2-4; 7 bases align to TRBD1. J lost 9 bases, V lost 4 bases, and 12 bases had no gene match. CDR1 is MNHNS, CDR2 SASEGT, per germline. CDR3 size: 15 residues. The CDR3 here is CASSVWDSPGGIQYF. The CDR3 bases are TGTGCCAGCAGTGTATGGGACAGCCCAGGGGGCATTCAGTACTTC.

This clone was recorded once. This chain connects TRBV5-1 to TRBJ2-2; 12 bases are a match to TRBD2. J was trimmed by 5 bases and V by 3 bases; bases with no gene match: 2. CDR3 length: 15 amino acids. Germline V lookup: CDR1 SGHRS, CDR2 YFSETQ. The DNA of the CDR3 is TGCGCCAGCAGCTCCGGGACTAGCGGGACCGGGGAGCTGTTTTTT. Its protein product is CASSSGTSGTGELFF.